This T cell receptor beta chain was sequenced during a study of T cell responses to AZD1222 COVID-19 vaccine. Sequenced by immunoSEQ multiplex PCR; TCRdb stores in-frame clones only, minus some. Altogether some 130,000 clones are present, approximately 90% being singletons, with the ten largest covering around 2.7%. Points on this clone: The antigen remains unidentified.

Study-level points and caveats: The study identified only a handful of AZD1222 recipients as seropositive at baseline. The reported proportion of spike-specific TCRs targeting unmutated variant regions was nearly half. Clonal diversity may have been underestimated, and the donors were mostly white British, with more females than males. Spike as a whole was targeted by vaccine-associated CD4 TCRs, dominant at 160-218 and 743-854.

Deletions cut 0 bases from V and 1 base from J, with 10 bases between. This CDR3 region has 15 residues. The receptor's source is an adult in good health. The sample consisted of peripheral blood, taken on day 0 of AZD1222 vaccination. V is TRBV5-3 and J is TRBJ1-1; no firm D call. TRBV5-3 is an ORF; its function is uncertain. CDR3 sequence (DNA): TGTGCCAGAAGCTTGGCTAAGGACGGGAACACTGAAGCTTTCTTT. Its protein is CARSLAKDGNTEAFF.